The next 28 T cell receptor beta chains were all read from a single sample in a study of blood T cell repertoires in COVID-19. Profiled with immunoSEQ multiplex PCR; TCRdb holds only in-frame clones, not every one. The sample includes around 200,000 clones, roughly 75% of them seen just once. The sequenced sample was peripheral blood. Receptors were obtained from a woman aged 70-85 years with acute or convalescent COVID-19.

Details on this clone: The limits of the CDR3 on the DNA are not certain, so only TCRdb's listed CDR3 is given. The chain's CDR3 is CASSSSGLSGNTIYF. This chain uses TRBV6-5 with TRBJ1-3. Germline V gene lookup returns CDR1 MNHEY and CDR2 SVGAGI. The CDR3 is 15 amino acids long, termini counted.

The chain employs TRBV28 and TRBJ1-3; 8 bases align to TRBD1. Trimming took 8 bases from V and 3 from J; bases not matched to a gene: 15. CDR1 and CDR2 from the germline V gene are MDHEN and SYDVKM. CDR3 size: 17 residues. The CDR3 DNA follows: TGTGCCAGCGCTCCCTCCCGGCCAGGGGGCTATGGAAACACCATATATTTT. It specifies CASAPSRPGGYGNTIYF.

This chain connects TRBV9 to TRBJ2-7; 7 nucleotides match TRBD1. CDR1 and CDR2 from the germline V gene are SGDLS and YYNGEE. The CDR3 contains 14 residues. Trimming cost V 4 bases and J 4 bases; bases outside gene matches: 8. The CDR3 spells CASSPRTGLYEQYF. The CDR3 nucleotides read TGTGCCAGCAGCCCTAGGACAGGCTTGTACGAGCAGTACTTC.

The chain employs TRBV24-1 and TRBJ2-7; tentatively, D is TRBD1 (6 bases). V lost 3 bases to trimming and J lost 7 bases, with 15 bases between them. The CDR3 contains 14 residues. CDR1 and CDR2 from the germline V gene are KGHDR and SFDVKD. The CDR3 spells CATSDPSAGVEQYF. CDR3 coding DNA: TGTGCCACCAGTGATCCCTCCGCAGGGGTTGAGCAGTACTTC.

The chain recombines TRBV3-1 (or the pseudogene TRBV3-2) with TRBJ1-1, with D tentatively TRBD1 (6 bases). The CDR3 spans 15 residues. Germline V gene sequence: CDR1 LGHDT, CDR2 YNNKEL (reference sequence). Trimming stripped 5 bases from V and 5 bases from J, with 18 bases between. CDR3 loop: CASSYRAGFDTEAFF. CDR3 in DNA: TGTGCCAGCAGCTACAGGGCTGGGTTTGATACTGAAGCTTTCTTT.

The rearrangement joins TRBV27 to TRBJ2-4, with D possibly TRBD1 on 5 matching bases. CDR1 is MNHEY and CDR2 is SMNVEV in the germline V gene (reference sequence). V was clipped by 6 bases and J by 6 bases, with 18 bases between them. The CDR3 extends over 15 amino acids. This chain's CDR3 is CASSRWGGGANIQYF. CDR3 DNA: TGTGCCAGCAGCCGTTGGGGTGGTGGGGCAAACATTCAGTACTTC.

The chain recombines TRBV5-4 with TRBJ2-7; TRBD2 matches at 7 bases. The junction had 13 bases not matched to a gene; V was cut back by 2 bases and J by 2 bases. Germline V gene data show CDR1 as SGHNT and CDR2 as YYREEE (reference sequence). The CDR3 consists of 17 residues. In nucleotides, the CDR3 is TGTGCCAGCAGCTTACAACTAGCGCCGCTGGAGGCCTACGAGCAGTACTTC. Translating it yields CASSLQLAPLEAYEQYF.

This clone was seen a handful of times. The CDR3 loop reads CASTNSGTGRNSPLHF. The CDR3 DNA sequence: TGTGCCAGCACCAATTCCGGGACAGGGCGTAATTCACCCCTCCACTTT. The genes are TRBV5-4 and TRBJ1-6; 9 positions match TRBD1. Trimming cost V 6 bases and J 6 bases; bases outside gene matches: 10. CDR1 SGHNT and CDR2 YYREEE come from the germline V gene (reference sequence). The CDR3 consists of 16 residues.

The rearrangement joins TRBV2 to TRBJ1-6; 9 nucleotides align to TRBD1. Germline CDR1 is SNHLY and CDR2 is FYNNEI. J was trimmed by 7 bases and V by 10 bases; bases with no gene match: 8. The length of the CDR3 is 14 residues. The CDR3 spells CATGDRATNSPLHF. The CDR3 DNA is TGTGCCACGGGGGACAGGGCTACAAATTCACCCCTCCACTTT.

The chain recombines TRBV19 with TRBJ1-2, with 9 bases fitting TRBD1. V dropped 7 bases and J dropped 2; count of bases not matched to a gene: 11. The CDR3 covers 16 residues. In germline, CDR1 is LNHDA, CDR2 SQIVND (reference sequence). The CDR3 reads CASTQTPGQGNYGYTF. As DNA, the CDR3 is TGTGCCAGTACCCAGACCCCGGGACAGGGCAACTATGGCTACACCTTC.

This chain connects TRBV5-1 to TRBJ2-5, with 9 positions matching TRBD2. J was trimmed by 5 bases and V by 0 bases; bases with no gene match: 11. The CDR3 consists of 17 residues. CDR1 SGHRS and CDR2 YFSETQ come from the germline V gene. The CDR3 region has the DNA TGCGCCAGCAGCTTGGGGACCTTAGCGGGAGAAGGGGAGACCCAGTACTTC. It is translated as CASSLGTLAGEGETQYF.

CDR3 DNA: TGCAGTGCTAGTCAGGGACAGTCGTTGACTGGCTACACCTTC. This sequence encodes CSASQGQSLTGYTF. This chain links TRBV20-1 with TRBJ1-2; 7 bases line up with TRBD1. CDR1 and CDR2 from the germline V gene are DFQATT and SNEGSKA (reference sequence). The V and J ends lost 3 bases and 7 bases, in that order; junction bases with no gene match: 11. The CDR3 runs 14 residues.

This clone was seen a few times. The chain couples TRBV12-3 or TRBV12-4 to TRBJ2-4; no firm D call. The CDR3 loop spans 12 amino acids. V dropped 1 base and J dropped 8 bases, with 6 bases sitting between them. CDR3 protein: CASSLVPDIQYF. The CDR3 DNA sequence: TGTGCCAGCAGTTTAGTACCAGACATTCAGTACTTC.

The CDR3 is CASSPGQGPDFNSPLHF. Written as DNA, the CDR3 is TGTGCCAGCAGCCCGGGACAGGGTCCAGATTTTAATTCACCCCTCCACTTT. The chain carries TRBV11-3 and TRBJ1-6, with 9 nucleotides matching TRBD1. CDR1 is SGHNT and CDR2 is YENEEA in the germline V gene. The CDR3 covers 17 residues. Germline trimming cut 5 bases from V and 6 bases from J; bases unmatched to any gene: 11.

CDR3 loop: CASSLDRGTEAFF. The CDR3 bases are TGTGCCAGCAGCTTGGACAGGGGAACTGAAGCTTTCTTT. This rearrangement joins TRBV5-4 to TRBJ1-1; 7 bases are a match to TRBD1. The CDR3 sequence is 13 residues long. CDR1 and CDR2 from the germline V gene are SGHNT and YYREEE (reference sequence). V shed 0 bases, J shed 5 bases, and the junction held 1 base outside the gene matches.

The rearrangement links TRBV5-1 to TRBJ2-4; D is perhaps TRBD2 (6 bases). CDR1 and CDR2 (germline): SGHRS, YFSETQ. V lost 2 bases and J lost 1, with 10 bases in between. This CDR3 has 15 amino acids. The CDR3 sequence is CASSFAGPAKNIQYF. The DNA for the CDR3 is TGCGCCAGCAGCTTCGCGGGACCGGCCAAAAACATTCAGTACTTC. The whole variable domain, remainder taken from reference TRBV5-1 and TRBJ2-4, is KAGVTQTPRYLIKTRGQQVTLSCSPISGHRSVSWYQQTPGQGLQFLFEYFSETQRNKGNFPGRFSGRQFSNSRSEMNVSTLELGDSALYLCASSFAGPAKNIQYFGAGTRLSVL.

J is TRBJ1-4 and V is TRBV28; 9 bases are shared with TRBD1. The CDR3 runs to 13 residues. CDR1 and CDR2 from the germline V gene are MDHEN and SYDVKM. J was trimmed by 8 bases and V by 10 bases; bases with no gene match: 8. The CDR3 sequence: CAIPGQGEEKLFF. Here the CDR3 DNA reads TGTGCCATCCCGGGACAGGGAGAAGAAAAACTGTTTTTT.

This sequence joins TRBV11-3 and TRBJ2-1, with TRBD2 identical over 10 bases. This CDR3 has 15 residues. Germline V lookup: CDR1 SGHNT, CDR2 YENEEA. V shed 1 base and J 9 bases; nucleotides not matched to a gene: 6. CDR3 loop: CASSLAPSGSGEQFF. CDR3 DNA sequence: TGTGCCAGCAGCTTAGCTCCTAGCGGGAGTGGTGAGCAGTTCTTC.

The genes are TRBV19 and TRBJ2-7; 8 bases match TRBD1. Trimming at V came to 3 bases and at J to 0 bases, leaving 4 bases not matched to a gene. Germline V CDR1 and CDR2: LNHDA, SQIVND (reference sequence). The CDR3 covers 15 residues. CDR3 sequence: CASSMGQGASYEQYF. The DNA for the CDR3 is TGTGCCAGTAGTATGGGGCAGGGGGCCTCCTACGAGCAGTACTTC. Together with reference TRBV19 and TRBJ2-7, the CDR3 gives the full variable domain: DGGITQSPKYLFRKEGQNVTLSCEQNLNHDAMYWYRQDPGQGLRLIYYSQIVNDFQKGDIAEGYSVSREKKESFPLTVTSAQKNPTAFYLCASSMGQGASYEQYFGPGTRLTVT.

The chain carries TRBV5-1 and TRBJ2-3, with D possibly matching TRBD2 (5 bases). Deletions cut 3 bases from V and 6 bases from J, with 14 bases between. This CDR3 is built from 14 residues. Germline loops: CDR1 SGHRS, CDR2 YFSETQ. For the CDR3, the DNA is TGCGCCAGCAGCTCCGGACTCTTAGGGGATACGCAGTATTTT. It encodes CASSSGLLGDTQYF.

This chain joins TRBV2 and TRBJ1-1; TRBD1 agrees at 8 bases. The V segment lost 6 bases and the J segment 1 base; nucleotides outside the gene matches: 4. CDR1 and CDR2 from the germline V gene are SNHLY and FYNNEI. CDR3 size: 14 residues. For the CDR3, the DNA is TGTGCCAGCAGGCGACAGGGGTGGAACACTGAAGCTTTCTTT. This gives the protein CASRRQGWNTEAFF.

This chain uses TRBV5-1 with TRBJ1-3; TRBD1 agrees at 7 bases. This CDR3 is built from 15 residues. The germline CDR1 and CDR2 sequences are SGHRS and YFSETQ. Losses at the gene ends were 10 bases for V and 1 base for J; bases not matched to a gene: 11. The CDR3 region has the DNA TGCGCCGCCCCCCAGGGGGACGATTCTGGAAACACCATATATTTT. Residues: CAAPQGDDSGNTIYF.

In this sample, this clone turned up a few times. The rearrangement links TRBV6-6 to TRBJ2-7, with D unclear. This CDR3 region has 15 residues. The V gene's germline CDR1 is MNHNY and CDR2 SVGAGI (reference sequence). V lost 2 bases and J 1 base, leaving 12 bases between the germline ends. The CDR3 DNA is TGTGCCAGCAGTTACGGGCAGGAACCGTCCTACGAGCAGTACTTC. It yields the protein CASSYGQEPSYEQYF.

This clone was recorded at least ten times. This chain links TRBV19 with TRBJ2-2; 8 bases align to TRBD2. There are 16 residues in the CDR3. CDR1 is LNHDA and CDR2 is SQIVND in the germline V gene (reference sequence). V shed 8 bases and J 5 bases; nucleotides not matched to a gene: 13. The CDR3: CASGWAGGPITGELFF. The CDR3 region has the DNA TGTGCCAGTGGATGGGCGGGAGGCCCGATAACCGGGGAGCTGTTTTTT. Looking up the rest from reference TRBV19 and TRBJ2-2 gives the full variable domain: DGGITQSPKYLFRKEGQNVTLSCEQNLNHDAMYWYRQDPGQGLRLIYYSQIVNDFQKGDIAEGYSVSREKKESFPLTVTSAQKNPTAFYLCASGWAGGPITGELFFGEGSRLTVL.

The CDR3 here is CSVEERGSAKNIQYF. In DNA form, the CDR3 reads TGCAGCGTTGAAGAGAGGGGGTCGGCCAAAAACATTCAGTACTTC. The chain recombines TRBV29-1 with TRBJ2-4, with D possibly matching TRBD1 (6 bases). The V gene's germline CDR1 is SQVTM and CDR2 ANQGSEA. CDR3 length: 15 amino acids. Deletions cut 0 bases from V and 1 base from J, with 10 bases between.

The chain recombines TRBV11-2 with TRBJ1-1; 9 bases agree with TRBD1. The V and J ends lost 5 bases and 3 bases, in that order; junction bases with no gene match: 7. The germline V gene encodes CDR1 SGHAT and CDR2 FQNNGV. CDR3 length: 15 amino acids. CDR3: CASSEAGQGDTEAFF. The CDR3 DNA reads TGTGCCAGCAGCGAGGCGGGACAGGGAGACACTGAAGCTTTCTTT.

The J gene is TRBJ1-4, the V gene TRBV6-6; tentatively, D is TRBD1 (6 bases). The V and J ends lost 5 bases and 3 bases respectively, with 10 bases between them. In germline, CDR1 is MNHNY, CDR2 SVGAGI (reference sequence). The CDR3 covers 14 residues. The CDR3 loop is CASSRTASNEKLFF. The DNA of the CDR3 is TGTGCCAGCAGTCGGACAGCTTCTAATGAAAAACTGTTTTTT.

This clone came up once. Here the CDR3 reads CASSYGGQVIPYEQYF. Here the CDR3 DNA reads TGTGCCAGCAGCTACGGGGGACAGGTGATACCCTACGAGCAGTACTTC. V gene TRBV7-8 combines with J gene TRBJ2-7; 8 nucleotides agree with TRBD1. V lost 4 bases, J lost 2 bases, and 10 bases stayed unmatched. The CDR3 runs 16 residues. Germline CDR1 and CDR2: SGHVS and FQNEAQ.